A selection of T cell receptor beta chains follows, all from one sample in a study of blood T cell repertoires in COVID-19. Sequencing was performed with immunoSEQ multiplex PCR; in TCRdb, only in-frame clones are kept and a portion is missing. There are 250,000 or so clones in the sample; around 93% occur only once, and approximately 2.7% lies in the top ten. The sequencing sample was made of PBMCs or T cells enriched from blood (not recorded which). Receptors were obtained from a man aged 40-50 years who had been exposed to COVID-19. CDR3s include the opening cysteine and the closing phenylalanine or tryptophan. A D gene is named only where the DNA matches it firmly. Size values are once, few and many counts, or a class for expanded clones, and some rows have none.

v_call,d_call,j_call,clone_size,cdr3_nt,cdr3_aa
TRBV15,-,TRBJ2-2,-,TGTGCCACCAGCAAGCGAGGGAGTGGCGTCGGGGAGCTGTTTTTT,CATSKRGSGVGELFF
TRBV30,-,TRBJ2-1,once,TGTGCCTGGAGGAAGTGGGAGGCAAACAATGAGCAGTTCTTC,CAWRKWEANNEQFF
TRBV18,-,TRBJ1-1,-,TGTGCCAGCTCACTGGCCCCCCCTAACCGGGGGGACACTGAAGCTTTCTTT,CASSLAPPNRGDTEAFF
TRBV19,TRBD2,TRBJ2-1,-,TGTGCCAGTAGTAGCGGGAGGGCTTACAATGAGCAGTTCTTC,CASSSGRAYNEQFF
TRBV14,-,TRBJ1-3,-,TGTGCCAGCAGCGTCTCTTCTGGAAACACCATATATTTT,CASSVSSGNTIYF
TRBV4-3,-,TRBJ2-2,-,TGCGCCAGCAGTTTCATCGGGGAGGTTACCGGGGAGCTGTTTTTT,CASSFIGEVTGELFF
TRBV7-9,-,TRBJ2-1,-,TGTGCCAGCAGCGCGAACAGGGCCGATGAGCAGTTCTTC,CASSANRADEQFF
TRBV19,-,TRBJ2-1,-,TGTGCCAGTAGCCCGAGTCTCTACAATGAGCAGTTCTTC,CASSPSLYNEQFF
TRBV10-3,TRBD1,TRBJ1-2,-,TGTGCCTCAACCTCACAGGGGCGGGACTATGGCTACACCTTC,CASTSQGRDYGYTF
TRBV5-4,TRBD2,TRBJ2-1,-,TGTGCCAGCAGCTTGGAGCGGGGCTCCTACAATGAGCAGTTCTTC,CASSLERGSYNEQFF
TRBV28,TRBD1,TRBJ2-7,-,TGTGCCAGCAGTCCCCCCCCAGGGGGTCACTACGAGCAGTACTTC,CASSPPPGGHYEQYF
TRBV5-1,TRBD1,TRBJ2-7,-,TGCGCCAACCAGACAGGGCCCCTCTCCTACGAGCAGTACTTC,CANQTGPLSYEQYF
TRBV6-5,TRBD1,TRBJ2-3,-,TGTGCCAGCAGAGGACAGGCTACCGCAGATACGCAGTATTTT,CASRGQATADTQYF
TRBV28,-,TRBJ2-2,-,TGTGCCAGCAGTTTCGGGACACACGCGAACACCGGGGAGCTGTTTTTT,CASSFGTHANTGELFF
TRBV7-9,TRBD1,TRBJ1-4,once,TGTGCCAGCAGTACCGACAGGGGGAAGACTAATGAAAAACTGTTTTTT,CASSTDRGKTNEKLFF
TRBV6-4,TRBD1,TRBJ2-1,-,TGTGCCAGCAGTCTTACAGGGGACAGCTACAATGAGCAGTTCTTC,CASSLTGDSYNEQFF
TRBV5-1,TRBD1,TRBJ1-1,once,TGCGCCAGCAGCGTGGGACAGGGGAGCACTGAAGCTTTCTTT,CASSVGQGSTEAFF
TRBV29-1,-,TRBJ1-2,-,TGCAGCGCCTCGACAGGCCAGCGGGGCTACACCTTC,CSASTGQRGYTF
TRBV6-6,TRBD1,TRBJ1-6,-,TGTGCCAGCGGTCTAGCCCGGGACAGGGGTTTTTCCTATAATTCACCCCTCCACTTT,CASGLARDRGFSYNSPLHF
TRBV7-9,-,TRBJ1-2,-,TGTGCCAGCAGCGCAACAGGGCCGGATGGCTACACCTTC,CASSATGPDGYTF
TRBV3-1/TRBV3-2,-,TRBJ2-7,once,TGTGCCAGCAGCCCACGGGGTCATATTTATTACGAGCAGTACTTC,CASSPRGHIYYEQYF
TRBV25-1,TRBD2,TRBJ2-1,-,TGTGCCAGCAGTGGCAACCTAGCGGATAGCTCCTACAATGAGCAGTTCTTC,CASSGNLADSSYNEQFF
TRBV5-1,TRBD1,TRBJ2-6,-,TGCGCCAGCACCCCCCAGGGGGTATCCGGGGCCAACGTCCTGACTTTC,CASTPQGVSGANVLTF
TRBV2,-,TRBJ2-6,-,TGTGCCACCCTACCGGGTTGGGGGGCCAACGTCCTGACTTTC,CATLPGWGANVLTF
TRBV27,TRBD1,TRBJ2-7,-,TGTGCCAGCAGTCCACAGGGGGCTAACGAGCAGTACTTC,CASSPQGANEQYF
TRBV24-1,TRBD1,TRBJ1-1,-,TGTGCCACCAGTGACGGGACAGGGGGCGCGGGCACTGAAGCTTTCTTT,CATSDGTGGAGTEAFF
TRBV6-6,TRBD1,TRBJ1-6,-,TGTGCCAGCAGTTACGAAGACAGGGCGAGATCACCCCTCCACTTT,CASSYEDRARSPLHF
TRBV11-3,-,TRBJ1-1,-,TGTGCCAGCAGCTTACAGGGCACCAACACTGAAGCTTTCTTT,CASSLQGTNTEAFF
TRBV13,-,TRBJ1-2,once,TGTGCCAGCAGCTCCCCCTTGGGACTGAATGCTAACTATGGCTACACCTTC,CASSSPLGLNANYGYTF
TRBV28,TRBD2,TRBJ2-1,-,TGTGCCAGCAGCGGACTAGCGACTTACAATGAGCAGTTCTTC,CASSGLATYNEQFF
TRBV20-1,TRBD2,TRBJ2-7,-,TGCAGTGCTGGGGGGGAACAGCAGTACTTC,CSAGGEQQYF
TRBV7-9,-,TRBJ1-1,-,TGTGCCAGCAGACTCCAGAACACTGAAGCTTTCTTT,CASRLQNTEAFF
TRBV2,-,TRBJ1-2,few,TGTGCCAGCAGTGAAATAACAGCAGACTATGGCTACACCTTC,CASSEITADYGYTF
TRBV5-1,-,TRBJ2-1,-,TGCGCCAGCAGCTTCGGGGACTACAATGAGCAGTTCTTC,CASSFGDYNEQFF
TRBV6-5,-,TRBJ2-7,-,TGTGCCAGCAGTTGGAGGGAACCACCGTACGAGCAGTACTTC,CASSWREPPYEQYF
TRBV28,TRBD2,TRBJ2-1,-,TGTGCCACGGGACTACCCTTGGGTGGCGATGAGCAGTTCTTC,CATGLPLGGDEQFF
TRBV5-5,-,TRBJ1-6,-,TGTGCCAGCAGATCGGGGAATCCACCCCTCCACTTT,CASRSGNPPLHF
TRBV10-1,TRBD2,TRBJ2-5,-,TGCGCCAGCAGTGCTAGCGGCCAAGAGACCCAGTACTTC,CASSASGQETQYF
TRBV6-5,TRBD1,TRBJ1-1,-,TGTGCCAGCAGTTACTCGACAGGGGCCACTGAAGCTTTCTTT,CASSYSTGATEAFF
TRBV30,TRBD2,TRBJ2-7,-,TGTGCCTGGAGTGGAATGGCGGGAGGCGAGTACGAGCAGTACTTC,CAWSGMAGGEYEQYF
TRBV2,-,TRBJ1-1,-,TGTGCCAGCAGGCCCAGGGAGAACACTGAAGCTTTCTTT,CASRPRENTEAFF
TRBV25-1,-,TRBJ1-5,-,TGTGCCAGCAGTGGACCGGGTTCAGGGGCGGATCAGCCCCAGCATTTT,CASSGPGSGADQPQHF
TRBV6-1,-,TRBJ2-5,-,TGTGCCAGCAGTGATGGGGCGGGAAGAGAGACCCAGTACTTC,CASSDGAGRETQYF
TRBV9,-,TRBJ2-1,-,TGTGCCAGCAGCGTTCTGGGGGGAGCCTACAATGAGCAGTTCTTC,CASSVLGGAYNEQFF
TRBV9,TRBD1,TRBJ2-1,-,TGTGCCAGCAGTCCCCGCGTGGGGCACAGGAGTAACATTGTGGGGACAGGGTTGCGTGAGCAGTTCTTC,CASSPRVGHRSNIVGTGLREQFF
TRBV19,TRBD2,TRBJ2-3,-,TGTGCCAGTAGTATGGCACTAGCGCTTAGCACAGATACGCAGTATTTT,CASSMALALSTDTQYF
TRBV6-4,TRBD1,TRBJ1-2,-,TGTGCCAGCAGTGAGGGACAGGGGACGGGCTACACCTTC,CASSEGQGTGYTF
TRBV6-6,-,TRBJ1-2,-,TGTGCCAGCAGGGGCACTAACTATGGCTACACCTTC,CASRGTNYGYTF
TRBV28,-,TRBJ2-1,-,TGTGCCAGCAGTTTCGGGAAGAAGCGAAGGCAGTTCTTC,CASSFGKKRRQFF
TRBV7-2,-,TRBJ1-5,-,TGTGCCAGCAGCTTAGTATCTTTTGGCAATCAGCCCCAGCATTTT,CASSLVSFGNQPQHF
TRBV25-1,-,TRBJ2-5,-,TGTGCCAGCAGTCAAGTAGCGGTCAAAGAGACCCAGTACTTC,CASSQVAVKETQYF
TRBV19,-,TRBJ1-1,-,TGTGCCAGTAGTATAGAAGGATTCAGAGGGGGCACTGAAGCTTTCTTT,CASSIEGFRGGTEAFF
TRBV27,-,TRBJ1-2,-,TGTGCCAGCAGTTTATTCGGCGGGAGCTATGGCTACACCTTC,CASSLFGGSYGYTF
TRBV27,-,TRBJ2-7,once,TGTGCCAGCAGTTTAGAGGGGGTAGACGAGCAGTACTTC,CASSLEGVDEQYF
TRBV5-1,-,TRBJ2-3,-,TGCGCCAGCGGAGAGACAGATACGCAGTATTTT,CASGETDTQYF